The next 15 T cell receptor beta chains were all read from a single sample in a study of shared clonotypes between healthy human individuals. TCRdb's table, derived via immunoSEQ multiplex PCR, lists solely in-frame clones and lacks some. The sample lists about 1,900,000 clones; about 95% were seen once. Naive CD8 cells lacked CD45RO and underwent positive selection for CCR7, leaving out terminally differentiated effector memory CD45RA+ cells. The sequenced material came from naive CD8+ T cells sorted from blood. The receptors stem from a man aged 18-30 years in good health.

This chain uses TRBV18 with TRBJ2-7; TRBD1 matches 11 bases. CDR1 is KGHSH, CDR2 LQKENI, per germline. The CDR3 contains 16 residues. After removal of 0 bases from V and 2 bases from J, the junction contained 3 bases not matched to a gene. For the CDR3, the DNA is TGTGCCAGCTCACCACCCGGGACAGGGGGTCCCTACGAGCAGTACTTC. Its translation is CASSPPGTGGPYEQYF.

This chain uses TRBV4-1 with TRBJ2-1; possible D gene TRBD1, 5 bases. Trimming cost V 0 bases and J 8 bases, with 11 bases left between them. The CDR3 totals 14 residues. Germline V gene lookup returns CDR1 MGHRA and CDR2 YSYEKL. CDR3 protein: CASSQDQGWDEQFF. The CDR3 DNA sequence: TGCGCCAGCAGCCAAGATCAGGGATGGGATGAGCAGTTCTTC.

The chain uses TRBV10-1 and TRBJ2-2; D might be TRBD1 or TRBD2, each matching 5 bases. CDR1 and CDR2 (germline): WNHNN, SYGVQD (reference sequence). This CDR3 contains 15 residues. V lost 6 bases and J 4 bases, leaving 15 bases between the germline ends. The CDR3 region is CASSGTDLGTGELFF. CDR3 DNA sequence: TGCGCCAGCAGCGGGACGGACCTTGGCACCGGGGAGCTGTTTTTT.

The chain couples TRBV14 to TRBJ1-2, with 7 bases matching TRBD1. Germline V gene sequence: CDR1 SGHDN, CDR2 FVKESK. V dropped 4 bases and J dropped 8; count of bases not matched to a gene: 13. This CDR3 comprises 15 residues. The chain's CDR3 is CASSPIMAGGDGYTF. The CDR3 DNA reads as TGTGCCAGCAGCCCCATTATGGCAGGGGGAGACGGCTACACCTTC.

The rearrangement links TRBV30 to TRBJ2-3; D is possibly TRBD2 (5 bases). This CDR3 is built from 13 residues. Germline V lookup: CDR1 GTSNPN, CDR2 SVGIG (reference sequence). Trimming cost V 2 bases and J 5 bases, with 11 bases left between them. CDR3 DNA sequence: TGTGCCTGGAGTCCTCTACGGGGAGATACGCAGTATTTT. It specifies CAWSPLRGDTQYF.

This chain uses TRBV29-1 with TRBJ2-1; 7 nucleotides agree with TRBD2. This CDR3 region has 17 residues. CDR1 and CDR2 from the germline V gene are SQVTM and ANQGSEA. With V trimmed by 3 bases and J by 3 bases, 14 bases remained unmatched. The CDR3 coding sequence is TGCAGCGTTGATGGGACTATATTTGGAGGAGGCTACAATGAGCAGTTCTTC. It codes for CSVDGTIFGGGYNEQFF.

As regards this clone: At one boundary the junction diverges from the germline segment, which might be a read error. The chain links TRBV6-1 to TRBJ2-7; possible D gene TRBD2, 5 bases. Germline V gene sequence: CDR1 MNHNS, CDR2 SASEGT. This CDR3 is 11 amino acids long. The CDR3 sequence: CASSADWADHF. The CDR3 DNA follows: TGTGCCAGCAGCGCGGACTGGGCGGACCACTTC.

V gene TRBV11-2 combines with J gene TRBJ2-7, with 7 bases identical to TRBD2. CDR1 is SGHAT and CDR2 is FQNNGV in the germline V gene. This CDR3 comprises 14 residues. J lost 6 bases, V lost 5 bases, and 10 bases had no gene match. CDR3 bases: TGTGCCAGCAGCCAGCAGGCGGGAGCCTCCGAGCAGTACTTC. Its protein is CASSQQAGASEQYF.

The gene calls are TRBV7-9 and TRBJ1-2; D is uncertain. The CDR3 consists of 14 residues. V lost 1 base, J lost 1 base, and 7 bases lay in between. Germline values: CDR1 SEHNR, CDR2 FQNEAQ (reference sequence). In DNA form, the CDR3 reads TGTGCCAGCAGCTTAGGGGGAGATAACTATGGCTACACCTTC. Translating gives CASSLGGDNYGYTF.

Concerning this clone itself: The same CDR3 can be traced to other DNA sequences in this sample. The chain recombines TRBV27 with TRBJ2-7; 9 bases match TRBD2. This CDR3 has 13 residues. Germline CDR1 reads MNHEY; CDR2 reads SMNVEV (reference sequence). Trimming took 2 bases from V and 4 from J; bases not matched to a gene: 0. The CDR3 sequence: CASSLSGRYEQYF. CDR3 in DNA: TGTGCCAGCAGTTTAAGCGGGAGGTACGAGCAGTACTTC.

This clone was found once. The rearrangement links TRBV4-1 to TRBJ2-7; 8 nucleotides align to TRBD1. The CDR3 covers 16 residues. After removal of 3 bases from V and 6 bases from J, the junction contained 13 bases not matched to a gene. Germline V gives CDR1 MGHRA, CDR2 YSYEKL. In nucleotides, the CDR3 is TGCGCCAGCAGCCAGGGAACCGGGACAGGTTTCCCCGAGCAGTACTTC. It specifies CASSQGTGTGFPEQYF.

V is TRBV6-5 and J is TRBJ1-1, with a tentative D call TRBD1 (6 bases). The CDR3 is made up of 15 amino acids. Germline loops: CDR1 MNHEY, CDR2 SVGAGI. V lost 1 base and J 7 bases, leaving 16 bases between the germline ends. CDR3 DNA sequence: TGTGCCAGCAGTTACTTCGCAGGGGCCCTGAATGAAGCTTTCTTT. It encodes CASSYFAGALNEAFF.

The rearrangement joins TRBV28 to TRBJ2-2; D may correspond to TRBD1 or TRBD2 (6 bases each). Per the germline V gene, CDR1 is MDHEN and CDR2 is SYDVKM. This CDR3 is 15 amino acids long. With 2 bases removed from V and 3 bases from J, the gap between germline ends came to 10 bases. CDR3 DNA sequence: TGTGCCAGCAGTTTACGGGGGCTGGACACCGGGGAGCTGTTTTTT. The encoded protein is CASSLRGLDTGELFF.

The chain has TRBV29-1 and TRBJ2-1; D remains ambiguous. This CDR3 comprises 15 residues. Germline assignment: CDR1 SQVTM and CDR2 ANQGSEA. Trimming removed 2 bases from V and 0 bases from J, with 11 bases in between. DNA of the CDR3: TGCAGCGTTGAAATGGCGATGCACTCCTACAATGAGCAGTTCTTC. Translated: CSVEMAMHSYNEQFF.

This chain connects TRBV7-6 to TRBJ1-1, with D unresolved. In germline, CDR1 is SGHVS, CDR2 FNYEAQ. Trimming shortened V by 5 bases and J by 0 bases, and 7 bases separated the two germline ends. There are 13 residues in the CDR3. Here the CDR3 reads CASSPRLNTEAFF. The CDR3 DNA sequence: TGTGCCAGCAGCCCTCGGCTGAACACTGAAGCTTTCTTT.